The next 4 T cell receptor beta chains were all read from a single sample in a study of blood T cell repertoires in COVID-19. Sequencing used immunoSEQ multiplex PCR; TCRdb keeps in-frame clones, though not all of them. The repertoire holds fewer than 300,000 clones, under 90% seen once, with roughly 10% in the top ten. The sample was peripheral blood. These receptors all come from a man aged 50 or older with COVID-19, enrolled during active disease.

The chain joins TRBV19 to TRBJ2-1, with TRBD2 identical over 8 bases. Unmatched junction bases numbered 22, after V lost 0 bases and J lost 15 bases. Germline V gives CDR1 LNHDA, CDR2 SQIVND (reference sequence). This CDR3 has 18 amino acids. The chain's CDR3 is CASSIDTPGLVTGTRRFF. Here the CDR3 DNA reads TGTGCCAGTAGTATAGACACGCCAGGGCTGGTGACCGGGACTAGACGGTTCTTC. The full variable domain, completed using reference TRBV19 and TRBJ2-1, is DGGITQSPKYLFRKEGQNVTLSCEQNLNHDAMYWYRQDPGQGLRLIYYSQIVNDFQKGDIAEGYSVSREKKESFPLTVTSAQKNPTAFYLCASSIDTPGLVTGTRRFFGPGTRLTVL.

CDR3 sequence (DNA): TGTGCCTTGACTAGCGGGGGCTACAATGAGCAGTTCTTC. Translating gives CALTSGGYNEQFF. The chain is built from TRBV30 and TRBJ2-1, with TRBD2 matching 12 bases. Per germline, CDR1 GTSNPN and CDR2 SVGIG (reference sequence). V was pared by 7 bases and J by 3 bases, with 1 base of the junction left unmatched. CDR3 size: 13 residues.

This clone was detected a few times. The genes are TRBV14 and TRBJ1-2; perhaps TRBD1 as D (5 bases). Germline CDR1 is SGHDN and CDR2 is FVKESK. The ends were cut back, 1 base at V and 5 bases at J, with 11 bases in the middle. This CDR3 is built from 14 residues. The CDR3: CASSQGDWRYGYTF. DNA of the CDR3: TGTGCCAGCAGCCAAGGGGACTGGAGGTATGGCTACACCTTC.

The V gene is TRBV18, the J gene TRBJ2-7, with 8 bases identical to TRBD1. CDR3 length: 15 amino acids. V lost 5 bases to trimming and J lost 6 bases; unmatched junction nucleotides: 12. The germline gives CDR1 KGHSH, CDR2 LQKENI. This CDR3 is CASSSSVTGVLEQYF. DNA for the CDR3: TGTGCCAGCTCATCGTCGGTGACAGGGGTGCTCGAGCAGTACTTC.